A selection of T cell receptor beta chains follows, all from one sample in a study of response to subunit inactivated influenza vaccine. TCRdb passed the RT-PCR reads through MiXCR, listing each CDR3 protein once. This table holds about 830,000 distinct CDR3 sequences, less than 20% found once. This sample comprised PBMCs from blood, obtained around 5 days after vaccination. The receptors shown here come from a man aged 50 to 59 who received an inactivated influenza vaccine. Both conserved end residues are part of each CDR3. The D gene is left open where the match is weak. Not every row has a clone size; where given, it reads once, few, many or a size class.

d_call	cdr3_length	clone_size	j_call	v_call	cdr3_nt	cdr3_aa
TRBD1	14	few	TRBJ2-7	TRBV5-1	TGCGCCAGCAGCTTGATCCAGGGGGCAAGGGAGCAGTACTTC	CASSLIQGAREQYF
.	14	many	TRBJ2-7	TRBV7-2	TGTGCCAGCAGCTTAGGAGGGCTAAGCTACGAGCAGTACTTC	CASSLGGLSYEQYF
.	15	.	TRBJ1-1	TRBV3-1	TGTGCCAGCAGCCTCCGGGACACGGGGAACACTGAAGCTTTCTTT	CASSLRDTGNTEAFF
TRBD1	15	few	TRBJ1-1	TRBV6-2/TRBV6-3	TGTGCCAGCAGCTCTGGGGACAGTGGGTACACTGAAGCTTTCTTT	CASSSGDSGYTEAFF
.	15	.	TRBJ2-4	TRBV10-3	TGTGCCATCAGTGAGCCCAGGGGGGCCACAAACATTCAGTACTTC	CAISEPRGATNIQYF
.	14	.	TRBJ2-2	TRBV29-1	TGCAGCGTTGAGGAACAGCGGAACACCGGGGAGCTGTTTTTT	CSVEEQRNTGELFF
.	14	.	TRBJ2-3	TRBV15	TGTGCCACCAGCAGGTGGAGCGGAACAGATACGCAGTATTTT	CATSRWSGTDTQYF
.	18	few	TRBJ1-6	TRBV5-4	TGTGCCAGCAGCTCCCCCACGTTATCGGACTCGCTTGATTCACCCCTCCACTTT	CASSSPTLSDSLDSPLHF
.	15	.	TRBJ2-3	TRBV6-2/TRBV6-3	TGTGCCAGCAAGAGAGACGGCGATAGCACAGATACGCAGTATTTT	CASKRDGDSTDTQYF
.	15	many	TRBJ2-7	TRBV5-6	TGTGCCAGCAGCTTGGTCAGCCTTAGCTCCTACGAGCAGTACTTC	CASSLVSLSSYEQYF
.	15	few	TRBJ2-5	TRBV3-1	TGTGCCAGCAGCCAAGACGTCGGCAGGACGCAGACCCAGTACTTC	CASSQDVGRTQTQYF
.	13	.	TRBJ1-3	TRBV20-1	TGCAGTGCTAGACAGGGCGGTGGAAACACCATATATTTT	CSARQGGGNTIYF
.	14	.	TRBJ1-2	TRBV3-1	TGTGCCAGCAGCACTTCCGGACGGGAGTATGGCTACACCTTC	CASSTSGREYGYTF
.	14	many	TRBJ2-5	TRBV6-1	TGTGCCAGCGCCGAGGGGGGGGTTCAAGAGACCCAGTACTTC	CASAEGGVQETQYF
TRBD2	14	few	TRBJ2-5	TRBV20-1	TGCAGTGCTAAGAAGCGGGGGGTAGGGGAGACCCAGTACTTC	CSAKKRGVGETQYF
.	11	.	TRBJ2-7	TRBV12-5	TGTGCTAGGGTTGGGGGCTACGAGCAGTACTTC	CARVGGYEQYF
.	10	.	TRBJ2-1	TRBV29-1	TGCAGCGTTGTTGTCTATGAGCAGTTCTTC	CSVVVYEQFF
.	15	few	TRBJ2-3	TRBV12-3/TRBV12-4	TGTGCCACCAGCCCTCCCTTCGCGGGCACAGATACGCAGTATTTT	CATSPPFAGTDTQYF
TRBD1	14	few	TRBJ2-7	TRBV27	TGTGCCAGCAGTGCAGACAGGGGTTCGAGCGAGCAGTACTTC	CASSADRGSSEQYF
.	15	few	TRBJ2-7	TRBV9	TGTGCCAGCAACCCGGGACCCCGGGATTCCTACGAGCAGTACTTC	CASNPGPRDSYEQYF
.	16	once	TRBJ2-3	TRBV14	TGTGCCAGCAGCCAAGATCACGGACTTAGCACAGATACGCAGTATTTT	CASSQDHGLSTDTQYF
TRBD1	17	.	TRBJ2-2	TRBV5-1	TGCGCCAGCAGCTTGCAGGGACAGCTAAAGAACACCGGGGAGCTGTTTTTT	CASSLQGQLKNTGELFF
.	16	many	TRBJ1-6	TRBV6-1	TGTGCCAGCAGGTCCCGGAGGCAGGGCGGAAATTCACCCCTCCACTTT	CASRSRRQGGNSPLHF
.	13	.	TRBJ2-5	TRBV12-3/TRBV12-4	TGTGCCAGCAGGAAGGGGGGTGGAGAGACCCAGTACTTC	CASRKGGGETQYF
.	17	.	TRBJ2-6	TRBV4-2	TGTGCCAGCAGCCAAGATTTCCGAGGCCATCGGACCAACGTCCTGACTTTC	CASSQDFRGHRTNVLTF
TRBD1	16	.	TRBJ1-6	TRBV5-1	TGCGCCAGCAGCTCCGCCGGACAGGGTGGTGGATCACCCCTCCACTTT	CASSSAGQGGGSPLHF
.	14	few	TRBJ1-1	TRBV20-1	TGCAGTGCTGGGAGGACGGGTATGAACACTGAAGCTTTCTTT	CSAGRTGMNTEAFF